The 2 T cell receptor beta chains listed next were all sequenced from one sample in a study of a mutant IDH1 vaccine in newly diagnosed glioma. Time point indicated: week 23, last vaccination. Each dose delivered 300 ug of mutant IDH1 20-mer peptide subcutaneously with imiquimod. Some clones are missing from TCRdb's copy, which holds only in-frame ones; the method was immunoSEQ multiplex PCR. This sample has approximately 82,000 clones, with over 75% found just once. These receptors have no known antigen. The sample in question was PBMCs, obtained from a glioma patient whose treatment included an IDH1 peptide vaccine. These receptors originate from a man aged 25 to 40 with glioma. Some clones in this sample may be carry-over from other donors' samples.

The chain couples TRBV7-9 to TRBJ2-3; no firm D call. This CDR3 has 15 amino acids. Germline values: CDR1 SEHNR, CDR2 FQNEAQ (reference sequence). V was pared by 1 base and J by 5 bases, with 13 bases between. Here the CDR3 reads CASSLVTHKGDTQYF. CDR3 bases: TGTGCCAGCAGCTTAGTAACTCACAAGGGAGATACGCAGTATTTT.

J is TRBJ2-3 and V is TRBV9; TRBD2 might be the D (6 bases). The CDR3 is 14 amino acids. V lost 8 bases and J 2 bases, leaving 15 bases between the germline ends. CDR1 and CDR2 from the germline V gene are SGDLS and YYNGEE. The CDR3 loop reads CASNRGGDTDTQYF. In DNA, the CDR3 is TGTGCCAGTAACCGCGGCGGGGACACAGATACGCAGTATTTT.